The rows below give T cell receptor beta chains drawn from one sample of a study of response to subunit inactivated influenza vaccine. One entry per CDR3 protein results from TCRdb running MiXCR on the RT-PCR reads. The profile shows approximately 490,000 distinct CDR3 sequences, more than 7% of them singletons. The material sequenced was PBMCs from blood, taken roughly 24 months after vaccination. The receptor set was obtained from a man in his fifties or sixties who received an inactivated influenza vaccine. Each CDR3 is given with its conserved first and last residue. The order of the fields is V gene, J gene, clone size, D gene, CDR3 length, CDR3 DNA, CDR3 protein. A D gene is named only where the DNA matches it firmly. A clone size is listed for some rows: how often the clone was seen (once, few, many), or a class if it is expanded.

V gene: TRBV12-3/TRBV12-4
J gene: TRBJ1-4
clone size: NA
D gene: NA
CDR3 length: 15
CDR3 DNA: TGTGCCAGCAGACCCCCCGGGACGGTGAGGGAAAAACTGTTTTTT
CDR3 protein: CASRPPGTVREKLFF

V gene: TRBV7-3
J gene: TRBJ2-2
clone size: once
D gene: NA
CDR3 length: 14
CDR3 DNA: TGTGCCAGCCGACTTTTAGGGGACACCGGGGAGCTGTTTTTT
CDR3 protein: CASRLLGDTGELFF

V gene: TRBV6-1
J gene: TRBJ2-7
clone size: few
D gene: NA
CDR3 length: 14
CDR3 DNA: TGTGCCAGCACTCCTTATCGGGACTCCTACGAGCAGTACTTC
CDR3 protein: CASTPYRDSYEQYF

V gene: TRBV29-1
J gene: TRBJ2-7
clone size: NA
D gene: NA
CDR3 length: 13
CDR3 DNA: TGCAGCGTGGGACCCAGGAGTGGTTACGAGCAGTACTTC
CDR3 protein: CSVGPRSGYEQYF

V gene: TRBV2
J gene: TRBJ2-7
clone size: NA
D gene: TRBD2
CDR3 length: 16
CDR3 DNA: TGTGCCAGCAGTGGACTAGCGGGAATATCTTCCTACGAGCAGTACTTC
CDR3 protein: CASSGLAGISSYEQYF

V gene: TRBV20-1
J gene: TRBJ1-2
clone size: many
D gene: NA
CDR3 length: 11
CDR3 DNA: TGCAGTGCTACAGGGCCCCATGGCTACACCTTC
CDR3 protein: CSATGPHGYTF

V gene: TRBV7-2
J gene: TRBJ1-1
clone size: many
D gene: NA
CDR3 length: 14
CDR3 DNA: TGTGCCAGCAGCTTAACCCCGGGGGCAGGTGAAGCTTTCTTT
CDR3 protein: CASSLTPGAGEAFF

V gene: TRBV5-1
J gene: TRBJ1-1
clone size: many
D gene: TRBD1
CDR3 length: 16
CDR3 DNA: TGCGCCAGCAGCTTAACCGCGGGACAGGGGTTCACTGAAGCTTTCTTT
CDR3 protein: CASSLTAGQGFTEAFF

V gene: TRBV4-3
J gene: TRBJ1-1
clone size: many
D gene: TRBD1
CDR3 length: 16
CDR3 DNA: TGCGCCAGCAGCCACACCTGGACAGGGGCCCACGCTGAAGCTTTCTTT
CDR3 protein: CASSHTWTGAHAEAFF

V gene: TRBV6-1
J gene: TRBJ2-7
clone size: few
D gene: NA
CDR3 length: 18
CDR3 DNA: TGTGCCAGCAGTGGACAGGGTGACCCCGGGACTAGGACCTACGAGCAGTACTTC
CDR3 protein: CASSGQGDPGTRTYEQYF

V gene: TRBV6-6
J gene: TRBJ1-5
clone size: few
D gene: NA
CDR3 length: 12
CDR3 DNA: TGTGCCAGCAGCCCCAGGGATCAGCCCCAGCATTTT
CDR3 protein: CASSPRDQPQHF

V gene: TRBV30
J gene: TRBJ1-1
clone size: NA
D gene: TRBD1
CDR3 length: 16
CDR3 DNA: TGTGCCTGGAGTTCAAGATACAGGGGCTCGACCACTGAAGCTTTCTTT
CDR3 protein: CAWSSRYRGSTTEAFF

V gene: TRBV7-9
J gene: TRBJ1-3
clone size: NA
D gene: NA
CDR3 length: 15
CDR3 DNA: TGTGCCAGCAGCTTAGTAGGGCGAGGAGGAAACACCATATATTTT
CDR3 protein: CASSLVGRGGNTIYF

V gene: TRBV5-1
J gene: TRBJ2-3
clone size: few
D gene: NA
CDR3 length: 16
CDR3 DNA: TGCGCCAGCAGCTTCGACAGACCGCCCCGACCAGATACGCAGTATTTT
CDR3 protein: CASSFDRPPRPDTQYF

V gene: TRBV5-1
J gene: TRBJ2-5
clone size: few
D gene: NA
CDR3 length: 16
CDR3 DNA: TGCGCCAGCAGCCCTATGGCAGGGTTGGTCCAAGAGACCCAGTACTTC
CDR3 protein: CASSPMAGLVQETQYF

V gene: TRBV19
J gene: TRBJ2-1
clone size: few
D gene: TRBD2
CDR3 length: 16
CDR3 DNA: TGTGCCAGTAGTATAGATCCAGCGGGAGCCTACAATGAGCAGTTCTTC
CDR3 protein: CASSIDPAGAYNEQFF

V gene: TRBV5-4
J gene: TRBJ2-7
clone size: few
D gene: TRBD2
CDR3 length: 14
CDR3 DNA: TGTGCCAGCACATTGGACGGGAGGGGGTACGAGCAGTACTTC
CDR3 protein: CASTLDGRGYEQYF

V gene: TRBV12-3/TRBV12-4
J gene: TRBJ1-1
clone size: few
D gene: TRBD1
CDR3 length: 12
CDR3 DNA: TGTGCCAGCAGTTTCGACAGGGGTGAAGCTTTCTTT
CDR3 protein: CASSFDRGEAFF

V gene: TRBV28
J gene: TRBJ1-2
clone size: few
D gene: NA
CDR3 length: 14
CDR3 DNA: TGTGCCAGCAGTTTATCTACAAACTTTTATGGCTACACCTTC
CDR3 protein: CASSLSTNFYGYTF

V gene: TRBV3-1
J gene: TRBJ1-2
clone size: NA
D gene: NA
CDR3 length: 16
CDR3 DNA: TGTGCCAGCAGCCAAGGCCTTAGGACAGTAAACTATGGCTACACCTTC
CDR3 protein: CASSQGLRTVNYGYTF

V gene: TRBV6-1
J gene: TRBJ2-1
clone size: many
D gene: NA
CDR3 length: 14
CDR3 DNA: TGTGCCAGCAGTACCCAGGGAGAGGGCCAAGATCGGTTCTTC
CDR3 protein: CASSTQGEGQDRFF

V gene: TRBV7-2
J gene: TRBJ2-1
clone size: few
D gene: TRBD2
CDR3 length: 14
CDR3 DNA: TGTGCCAGCAGCTCACTAGCGGGAACCAATGAGCAGTTCTTC
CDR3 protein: CASSSLAGTNEQFF

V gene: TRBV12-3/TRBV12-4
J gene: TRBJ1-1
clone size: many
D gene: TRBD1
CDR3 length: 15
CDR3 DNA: TGTGCCAGCAGTTCCCGGACAGGGGGCGGCACTGAAGCTTTCTTT
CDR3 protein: CASSSRTGGGTEAFF

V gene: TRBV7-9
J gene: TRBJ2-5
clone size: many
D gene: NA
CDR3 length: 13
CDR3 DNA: TGTGCCAGCAGCTTAGAGGGGGAAGAGACCCAGTACTTC
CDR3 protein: CASSLEGEETQYF

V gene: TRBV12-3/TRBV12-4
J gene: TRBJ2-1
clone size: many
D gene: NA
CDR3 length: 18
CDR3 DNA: TGTGCCAGCAGTTTCGTTTATGGGGTTAGGGTTGCCTACAATGAGCAGTTCTTC
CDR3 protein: CASSFVYGVRVAYNEQFF

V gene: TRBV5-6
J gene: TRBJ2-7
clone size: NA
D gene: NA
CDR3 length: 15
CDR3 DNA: TGTACCAGCAGCTTGGGCGGCGGAACCAGGGGAGAGCAGTACTTC
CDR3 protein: CTSSLGGGTRGEQYF

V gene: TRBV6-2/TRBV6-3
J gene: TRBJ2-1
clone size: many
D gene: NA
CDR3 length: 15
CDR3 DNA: TGTGCCAGCAGTTACATGCGGTCCCCATACAATGAGCAGTTCTTC
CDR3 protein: CASSYMRSPYNEQFF

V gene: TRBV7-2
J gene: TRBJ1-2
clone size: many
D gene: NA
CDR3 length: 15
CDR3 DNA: TGTGCCAGCAGCTTAAAGGCAGATACTAACTATGGCTACACCTTC
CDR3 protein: CASSLKADTNYGYTF

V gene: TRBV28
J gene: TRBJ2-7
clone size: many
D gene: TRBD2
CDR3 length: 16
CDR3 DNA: TGTGCCAGCAGTCCCCGGCGGGGGTTATCATCCTACGAGCAGTACTTC
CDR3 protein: CASSPRRGLSSYEQYF

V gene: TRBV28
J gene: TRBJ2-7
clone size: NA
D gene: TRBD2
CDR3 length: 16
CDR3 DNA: TGTGCCAGCAGTTTATCGGGCGGGAGGGGATCCTACTACCAGTACTTC
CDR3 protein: CASSLSGGRGSYYQYF

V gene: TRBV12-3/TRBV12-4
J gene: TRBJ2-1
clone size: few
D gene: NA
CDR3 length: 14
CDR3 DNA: TGTGCCAGCAGGGGGAGCGGCTCCTACAATGAGCAGTTCTTC
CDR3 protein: CASRGSGSYNEQFF

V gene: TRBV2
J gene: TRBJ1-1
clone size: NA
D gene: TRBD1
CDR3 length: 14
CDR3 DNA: TGTGCCAGCAGGTCCCGGACAGGGAACACTGAAGCTTTCTTT
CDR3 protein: CASRSRTGNTEAFF

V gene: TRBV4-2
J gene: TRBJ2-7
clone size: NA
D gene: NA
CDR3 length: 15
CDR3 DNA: TGTGCCAGCAGCCAATCCCACACGGAAACCTACGAGCAGTACTTC
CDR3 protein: CASSQSHTETYEQYF

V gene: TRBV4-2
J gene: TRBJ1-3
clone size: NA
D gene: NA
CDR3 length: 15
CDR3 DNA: TGTGCCAGCAGCCAAGCCAGGGCTTCTGGAAACACCATATATTTT
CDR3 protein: CASSQARASGNTIYF

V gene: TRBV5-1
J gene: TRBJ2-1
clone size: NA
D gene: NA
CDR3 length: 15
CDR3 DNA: TGCGCCAGCAGCCCCCTTTCGGGAGAGCTCAATGAGCAGTTCTTC
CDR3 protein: CASSPLSGELNEQFF

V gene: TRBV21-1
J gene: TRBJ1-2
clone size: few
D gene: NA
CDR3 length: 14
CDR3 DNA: TGTGCCAGCAGCCGGAATCGCGGGACAACCGGCTACACCTTC
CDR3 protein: CASSRNRGTTGYTF

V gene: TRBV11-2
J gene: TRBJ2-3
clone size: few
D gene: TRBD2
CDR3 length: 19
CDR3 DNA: TGTGCCAGCAGCTTAAGGGGAGCTGGCGGGAGGGGAAGCACAGATACGCAGTATTTT
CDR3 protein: CASSLRGAGGRGSTDTQYF

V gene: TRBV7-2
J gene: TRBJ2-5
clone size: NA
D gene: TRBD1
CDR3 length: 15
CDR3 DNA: TGTGCCAGCAGCTTAAGGGCAGGGGGCCTTGAGACCCAGTACTTC
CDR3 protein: CASSLRAGGLETQYF

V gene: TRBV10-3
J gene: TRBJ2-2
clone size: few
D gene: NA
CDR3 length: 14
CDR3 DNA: TGTGCCATCAGTGAGTCCTTCAACACCGGGGAGCTGTTTTTT
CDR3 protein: CAISESFNTGELFF

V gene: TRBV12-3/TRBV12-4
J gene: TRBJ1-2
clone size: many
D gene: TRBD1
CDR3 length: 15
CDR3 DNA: TGTGCCAGCAGTTTTACACAGGGGGCTATCTATGGCTACACCTTC
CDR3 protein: CASSFTQGAIYGYTF

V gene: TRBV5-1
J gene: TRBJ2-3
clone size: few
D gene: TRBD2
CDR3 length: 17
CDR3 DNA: TGCGCCAGCAGCTTGGCCGTGGTAGCGGGAGAATTTGGTACGCAGTATTTT
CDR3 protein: CASSLAVVAGEFGTQYF

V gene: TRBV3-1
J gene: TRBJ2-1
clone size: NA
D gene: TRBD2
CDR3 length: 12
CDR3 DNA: TGTGCCAGCAGCCTTAGCGGGTGGAACCAGTTCTTC
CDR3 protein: CASSLSGWNQFF

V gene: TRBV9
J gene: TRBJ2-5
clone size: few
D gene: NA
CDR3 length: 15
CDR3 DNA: TGTGCCAGCAGCGTAGAAGCGACATTAGGGGGGACCCAGTACTTC
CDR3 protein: CASSVEATLGGTQYF

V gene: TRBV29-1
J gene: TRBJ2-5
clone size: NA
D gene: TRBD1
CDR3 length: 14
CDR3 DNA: TGCAGCGTTGACCTCGGACAGGGGACAGAGACCCAGTACTTC
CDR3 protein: CSVDLGQGTETQYF

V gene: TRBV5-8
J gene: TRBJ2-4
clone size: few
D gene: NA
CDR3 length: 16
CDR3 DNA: TGTGCCAGCAGCCCATCTTGGGGGATAGCCAAAAACATTCAGTACTTC
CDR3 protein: CASSPSWGIAKNIQYF

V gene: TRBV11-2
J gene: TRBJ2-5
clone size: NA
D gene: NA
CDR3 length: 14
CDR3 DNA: TGTGCCAGCAGCTTAGAGTGGGATGCGGAGACCCAGTACTTC
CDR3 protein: CASSLEWDAETQYF

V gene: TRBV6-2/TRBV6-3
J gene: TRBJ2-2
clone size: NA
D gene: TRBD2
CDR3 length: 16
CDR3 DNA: TGTGCCAGCAGCCAAACTAGCGGGAGGATGGCCGGGGAGCTGTTTTTT
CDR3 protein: CASSQTSGRMAGELFF

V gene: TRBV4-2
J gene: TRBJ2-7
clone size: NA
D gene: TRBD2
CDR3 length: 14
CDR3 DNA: TGTGCCAGCAGCCAAGATCCGGGAGGGTACGAGCAGTACTTC
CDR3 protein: CASSQDPGGYEQYF